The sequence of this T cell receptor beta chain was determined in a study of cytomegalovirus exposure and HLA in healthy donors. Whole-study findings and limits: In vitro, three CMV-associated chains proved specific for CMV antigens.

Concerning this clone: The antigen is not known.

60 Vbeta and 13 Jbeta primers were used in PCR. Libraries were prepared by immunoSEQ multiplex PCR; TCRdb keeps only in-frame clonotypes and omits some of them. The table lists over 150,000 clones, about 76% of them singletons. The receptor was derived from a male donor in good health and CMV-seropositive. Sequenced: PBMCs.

This CDR3 is CASSLGSSGEAFF. In nucleotides, the CDR3 is TGCGCCAGCAGCTTGGGGTCGTCGGGGGAAGCTTTCTTT. The chain couples TRBV5-1 to TRBJ1-1; D unclear. CDR3 length: 13 residues. Trimming took 0 bases from V and 8 from J, leaving 11 bases between them. From germline, CDR1 is SGHRS and CDR2 YFSETQ.